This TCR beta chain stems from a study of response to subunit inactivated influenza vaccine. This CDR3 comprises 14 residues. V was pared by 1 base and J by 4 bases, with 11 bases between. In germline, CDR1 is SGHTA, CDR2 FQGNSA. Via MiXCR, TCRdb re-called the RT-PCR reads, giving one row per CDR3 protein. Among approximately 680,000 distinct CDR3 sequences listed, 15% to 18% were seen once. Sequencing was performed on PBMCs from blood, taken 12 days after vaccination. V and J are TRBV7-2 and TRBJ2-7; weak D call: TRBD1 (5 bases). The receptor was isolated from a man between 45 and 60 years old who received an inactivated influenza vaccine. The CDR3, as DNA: TGTGCCAGCAGCTTAGAGGGGTTGAGTTACGAGCAGTACTTC. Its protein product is CASSLEGLSYEQYF.